This passage covers 3 T cell receptor delta chains from one sample sequenced in a study of gamma delta lymphoproliferative disorders and STAT genes. TCRdb applied CATT to the multiplex PCR reads for clone calling. The sample consists of about 130 delta-chain clones, roughly a tenth of them appearing once. Genomic DNA from isolated PBMCs served as the sequencing template. Source material: blood. Receptors originate from a human donor with hepatosplenic T-cell lymphoma.

This clone was found a few times. This chain uses TRDV2 with TRDJ1; the match to TRDD3 covers 9 bases. Germline CDR1 is GEAIGNYY and CDR2 is EKD. The CDR3 is 20 amino acids. The ends lost 0 bases at V and 0 bases at J; junction bases unmatched: 16. The CDR3 region has the DNA TGTGCCTGTGACACCCTCTCTTTCCGGGGGATACCGAGCCACACCGATAAACTCATCTTT. This sequence encodes CACDTLSFRGIPSHTDKLIF.

The chain has TRDV1 and TRDJ1; 10 bases are shared with TRDD3. J gave up 2 bases and V 1 base, and 31 bases lay outside the gene matches. The germline V gene encodes CDR1 TSWWSYY and CDR2 QGS. The CDR3 sequence is 25 residues long. The CDR3 DNA sequence: TGTGCTCTTGGGGAACCGAGAGGGGTGTCCTTCCCCCTGATCCATGGGGGATACAAAACCGATAAACTCATCTTT. Translating it yields CALGEPRGVSFPLIHGGYKTDKLIF.

No V gene was called here, but the J gene is TRDJ1; the D call of TRDD3 is as the table states it, not checked on the DNA. This CDR3 has 16 amino acids. CDR3 protein: CACDPLVDPHTDKLIF. CDR3 DNA sequence: TGTGCCTGTGACCCGCTGGTGGATCCCCACACCGATAAACTCATCTTT.